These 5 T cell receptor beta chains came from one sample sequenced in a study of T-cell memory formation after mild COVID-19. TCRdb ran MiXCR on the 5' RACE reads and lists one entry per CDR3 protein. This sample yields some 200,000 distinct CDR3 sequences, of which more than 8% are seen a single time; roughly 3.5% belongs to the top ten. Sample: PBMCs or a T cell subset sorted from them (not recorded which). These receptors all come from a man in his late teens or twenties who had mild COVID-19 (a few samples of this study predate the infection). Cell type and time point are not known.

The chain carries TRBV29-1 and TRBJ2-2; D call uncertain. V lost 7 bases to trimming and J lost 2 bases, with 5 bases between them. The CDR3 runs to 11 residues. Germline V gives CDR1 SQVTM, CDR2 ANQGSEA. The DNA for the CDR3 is TGCAGCGAAAAAAACACCGGGGAGCTGTTTTTT. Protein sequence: CSEKNTGELFF.

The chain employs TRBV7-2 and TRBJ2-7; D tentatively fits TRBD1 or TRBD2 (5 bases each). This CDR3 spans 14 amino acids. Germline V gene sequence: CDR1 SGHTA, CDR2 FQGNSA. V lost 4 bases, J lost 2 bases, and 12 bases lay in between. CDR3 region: CASSSRDAPYEQYF. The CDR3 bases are TGTGCCAGCAGCTCCCGGGACGCCCCCTACGAGCAGTACTTC.

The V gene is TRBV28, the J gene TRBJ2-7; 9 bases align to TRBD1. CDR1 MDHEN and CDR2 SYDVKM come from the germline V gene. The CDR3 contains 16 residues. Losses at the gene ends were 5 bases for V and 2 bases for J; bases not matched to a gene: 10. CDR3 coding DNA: TGTGCCAGCAGTGGGGCCTCCGGGACAGGGACCTACGAGCAGTACGTC. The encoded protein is CASSGASGTGTYEQYV.

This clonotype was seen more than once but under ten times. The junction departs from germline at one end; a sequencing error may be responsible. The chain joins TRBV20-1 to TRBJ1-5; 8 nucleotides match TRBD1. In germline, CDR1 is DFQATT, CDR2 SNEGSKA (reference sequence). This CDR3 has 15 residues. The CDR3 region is CSARDRGENNQPQHF. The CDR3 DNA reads TGCAGTGCTCGAGACAGGGGAGAAAACAATCAGCCCCAGCATTTT.

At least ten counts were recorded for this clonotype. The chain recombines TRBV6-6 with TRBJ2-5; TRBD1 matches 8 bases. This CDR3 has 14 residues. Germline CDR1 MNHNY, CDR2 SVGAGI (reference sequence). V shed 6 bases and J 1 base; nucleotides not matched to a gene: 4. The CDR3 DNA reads TGTGCCAGCAGCCGCGGGACAGGCCAAGAGACCCAGTACTTC. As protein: CASSRGTGQETQYF.